A selection of T cell receptor beta chains follows, all from one sample in a study of glioma-infiltrating T cells. TCRdb recomputed calls from the multiplex PCR reads with MiXCR, one row per CDR3 protein. The sample holds around 130,000 distinct CDR3 sequences, 24% seen once. Material: glioma tissue, nonneoplastic brain tissue, or PBMCs (not recorded which). The receptors were sampled from a human donor with low-grade glioma or glioblastoma, undergoing nonglioma brain surgery, or in good health (not recorded which). Both conserved end residues are part of each CDR3. Fields, in order: CDR3 DNA, CDR3 protein, clone size, J gene, D gene, V gene. D genes are given only for firm matches. Clone size is stated in some rows and not others, as once, few, many or a class when expanded.

cdr3_nt: TGTGCCAGCAGCAACGGACACCCAAATTCACCCCTCCACTTT
cdr3_aa: CASSNGHPNSPLHF
clone_size: NA
j_call: TRBJ1-6
d_call: NA
v_call: TRBV3-1

cdr3_nt: TGTGCCAGCAGCTACCGGACAAAGAACACTGAAGCTTTCTTT
cdr3_aa: CASSYRTKNTEAFF
clone_size: few
j_call: TRBJ1-1
d_call: NA
v_call: TRBV3-1

cdr3_nt: TGCAGTGCCCCTCACGGGGGCCACGTGTTCTTC
cdr3_aa: CSAPHGGHVFF
clone_size: few
j_call: TRBJ2-1
d_call: NA
v_call: TRBV20-1

cdr3_nt: TGCAGCGTTGCGGGGGGGCCCTACAATGAGCAGTTCTTC
cdr3_aa: CSVAGGPYNEQFF
clone_size: NA
j_call: TRBJ2-1
d_call: TRBD2
v_call: TRBV29-1

cdr3_nt: TGTGCCAGCATGGGGTGGTCCATCCAAGAGACGCAGTACTTC
cdr3_aa: CASMGWSIQETQYF
clone_size: NA
j_call: TRBJ2-5
d_call: NA
v_call: TRBV2

cdr3_nt: TGTGCCAGCAGCCCCTCCGCTTTGGCAGGGCTCGGAGAAGCTTTCTTT
cdr3_aa: CASSPSALAGLGEAFF
clone_size: NA
j_call: TRBJ1-1
d_call: NA
v_call: TRBV7-9

cdr3_nt: TGTGCCAGCAGTTTGGACTTCCTCTCCAAAAACATTCAGTACTTC
cdr3_aa: CASSLDFLSKNIQYF
clone_size: few
j_call: TRBJ2-4
d_call: NA
v_call: TRBV6-1

cdr3_nt: TGTGCCAGCAGCCAAGAGAATGGGAACACTGAAGCTTTCTTT
cdr3_aa: CASSQENGNTEAFF
clone_size: few
j_call: TRBJ1-1
d_call: NA
v_call: TRBV3-1

cdr3_nt: TGCAGTGCTAGAGATCCCGGGAGAACTAATGAAAAACTGTTTTTT
cdr3_aa: CSARDPGRTNEKLFF
clone_size: few
j_call: TRBJ1-4
d_call: NA
v_call: TRBV20-1

cdr3_nt: TGCAGTGCTAGAGATGGGGGCTCCTATAATTCACCCCTCCACTTT
cdr3_aa: CSARDGGSYNSPLHF
clone_size: NA
j_call: TRBJ1-6
d_call: NA
v_call: TRBV20-1

cdr3_nt: TGTGCCAGCAGTGTCCAGTCTTACAATGAGCAGTTCTTC
cdr3_aa: CASSVQSYNEQFF
clone_size: few
j_call: TRBJ2-1
d_call: NA
v_call: TRBV2

cdr3_nt: TGTGCCAGTCCCTATGGGGTTGAAGCTTTCTTT
cdr3_aa: CASPYGVEAFF
clone_size: NA
j_call: TRBJ1-1
d_call: NA
v_call: TRBV12-3/TRBV12-4

cdr3_nt: TGTGCCAGCTCTCCGGGACTAGCGGGGACGAACTACGAGCAGTTCTTC
cdr3_aa: CASSPGLAGTNYEQFF
clone_size: NA
j_call: TRBJ2-1
d_call: TRBD2
v_call: TRBV18

cdr3_nt: TGTGCCAGCACTCCGACCGGGACTAGTGACAATGAGCAGTTCTTC
cdr3_aa: CASTPTGTSDNEQFF
clone_size: NA
j_call: TRBJ2-1
d_call: TRBD2
v_call: TRBV7-2

cdr3_nt: TGTGCCAGCCCCCCCCGGCGGGGTGACACTGAAGCTTTCTTT
cdr3_aa: CASPPRRGDTEAFF
clone_size: few
j_call: TRBJ1-1
d_call: NA
v_call: TRBV28

cdr3_nt: TGTGCCAGCAGCTTGGTTGCAGGGAGTCTGAATGAGCAGTTCTTC
cdr3_aa: CASSLVAGSLNEQFF
clone_size: NA
j_call: TRBJ2-1
d_call: NA
v_call: TRBV5-4